The 3 T cell receptor beta chains listed next were all sequenced from one sample in a study of T cell changes during pregnancy in multiple sclerosis. Measured with immunoSEQ multiplex PCR; TCRdb has only the in-frame clones, and not every one. Of around 61,000 clones in the sample, 90% to 95% were seen once. The material was peripheral blood, obtained in the third trimester of pregnancy. The receptors stem from a female donor in good health, enrolled as a control in a pregnancy study.

The chain joins TRBV11-2 to TRBJ1-6; no reliable D call. From germline, CDR1 is SGHAT and CDR2 FQNNGV. V was pared by 0 bases and J by 1 base, with 13 bases between. The CDR3 extends over 18 amino acids. CDR3 in DNA: TGTGCCAGCAGCTTAGAGGCCAGACCGACATCCTATAATTCACCCCTCCACTTT. The encoded protein is CASSLEARPTSYNSPLHF.

V usage is TRBV9 and J usage is TRBJ1-5; the D is unclear. V lost 0 bases, J lost 4 bases, and 17 bases lay in between. The germline V gene has CDR1 SGDLS and CDR2 YYNGEE. This CDR3 is built from 17 residues. The CDR3 bases are TGTGCCAGCAGCGTAGGGAGGACTCCGAATCGGAATCAGCCCCAGCATTTT. It codes for CASSVGRTPNRNQPQHF.

The chain is built from TRBV4-1 and TRBJ1-2; D may be TRBD1 (5 bases). CDR3 length: 14 amino acids. Germline V lookup: CDR1 MGHRA, CDR2 YSYEKL. V shed 2 bases and J shed 4 bases, with 11 bases lying between them. CDR3 protein: CASSQPGTSYGYTF. For the CDR3, the DNA is TGCGCCAGCAGCCAACCTGGGACTAGCTATGGCTACACCTTC.